A single sample gave rise to the 9 T cell receptor beta chains below, sequenced in a study of T cells after yellow fever vaccination (dated by TCRdb to the late 2010s). Library construction relied on 5' RACE. TCRdb records Illumina NovaSeq 6000 as the sequencer. TCRdb handled the public reads itself, with Q25 trimming in fastp and clone calling in MiXCR, and kept productive beta chains. All rows with the same CDR3 protein become a single entry with the most common DNA and genes. Recorded for this sample are 150,000 to 200,000 distinct CDR3 sequences; 9.5% to 11% of them occurred a single time. The top ten hold 36% of the sample. Reading the label with the study, this specimen's treatment or condition is: live attenuated yellow fever vaccine strain. The specimen was CD8+ T cells sorted from PBMCs, collected 15 days after the yellow fever booster vaccination. The receptors come from a man between 18 and 29 years old who received the YFV17D yellow fever vaccine.

This clonotype was detected only a few times. The V call is TRBV4-1, the J call TRBJ2-2; D not certain. This CDR3 is 15 amino acids long. CDR1 is MGHRA and CDR2 is YSYEKL in the germline V gene. The ends were cut back, 1 base at V and 0 bases at J, with 6 bases in the middle. The CDR3 loop reads CASSQGVTNTGELFF. DNA for the CDR3: TGCGCCAGCAGCCAAGGGGTTACGAACACCGGGGAGCTGTTTTTT.

The chain couples TRBV20-1 to TRBJ1-1; 9 bases are shared with TRBD1. Losses at the gene ends were 5 bases for V and 1 base for J; bases not matched to a gene: 8. Looked up from germline, CDR1 is DFQATT and CDR2 is SNEGSKA (reference sequence). The CDR3 has 15 amino acids. The CDR3: CSAAPPDRGNTEAFF. The DNA for the CDR3 is TGCAGTGCTGCCCCCCCGGACAGGGGGAACACTGAAGCTTTCTTT.

J is TRBJ1-5 and V is TRBV20-1; no clear D. Germline V gene lookup returns CDR1 DFQATT and CDR2 SNEGSKA (reference sequence). The CDR3 sequence is 8 residues long. The CDR3 sequence: CRDQPQHF. For the CDR3, the DNA is TGCAGAGATCAGCCCCAGCATTTT.

This clonotype was seen a handful of times. This chain links TRBV15 with TRBJ2-5, with TRBD2 matching over 8 bases. Looked up from germline, CDR1 is LNHNV and CDR2 is YYDKDF (reference sequence). The CDR3 spans 14 residues. Trimming at V came to 9 bases and at J to 4 bases, leaving 10 bases not matched to a gene. The CDR3 DNA is TGTGCCACTTCGGCCGCCGGGGGGGCAGAGACCCAGTACTTC. Translation gives CATSAAGGAETQYF. Variable domain in full (rest from reference TRBV15 and TRBJ2-5): DAMVIQNPRYQVTQFGKPVTLSCSQTLNHNVMYWYQQKSSQAPKLLFHYYDKDFNNEADTPDNFQSRRPNTSFCFLDIRSPGLGDTAMYLCATSAAGGAETQYFGPGTRLLVL.

This sequence joins TRBV6-2 or TRBV6-3 and TRBJ1-5; D call uncertain. CDR1 is MNHEY, CDR2 SVGEGT, per germline. Trimming removed 5 bases at V and 2 bases at J, with 10 bases between. This CDR3 region has 14 residues. DNA of the CDR3: TGTGCCAGCAGTGCCCGATCCGGCAATCAGCCCCAGCATTTT. This translates into CASSARSGNQPQHF.

In this sample, this clonotype turned up a few times. The chain combines TRBV7-9 with TRBJ2-2; 10 bases align to TRBD1. Trimming cost V 2 bases and J 5 bases; bases outside gene matches: 20. CDR1 and CDR2 from the germline V gene are SEHNR and FQNEAQ (reference sequence). The CDR3 has 21 amino acids. CDR3 amino acids: CASSLPLVFRRDRGRTGELFF. The DNA of the CDR3 is TGTGCCAGCAGCTTACCATTGGTATTCCGCCGGGACAGGGGCCGTACCGGGGAGCTGTTTTTT.

A few counts support this clonotype. The rearrangement joins TRBV10-3 to TRBJ2-1; 9 positions match TRBD1. The CDR3 has 15 residues. Germline trimming cut 6 bases from V and 8 bases from J; bases unmatched to any gene: 11. From germline, CDR1 is ENHRY and CDR2 SYGVKD. CDR3 in DNA: TGTGCCATCAGCCCCGGGACAGGGTTACAATATGAGCAGTTCTTC. Protein product: CAISPGTGLQYEQFF.

The J gene is TRBJ2-7, the V gene TRBV27, with 8 bases that match TRBD1. CDR3 length: 15 residues. Germline assignment: CDR1 MNHEY and CDR2 SMNVEV (reference sequence). V gave up 4 bases and J gave up 2 bases; unmatched junction bases: 7. The CDR3 nucleotides read TGTGCCAGCAGTTCCGCCGGACAGGGTGCCTACGAGCAGTACTTC. It codes for CASSSAGQGAYEQYF.

There are many counts of this clonotype. The CDR3 sequence: CASSLISGTATYEQYF. The DNA for the CDR3 is TGTGCCAGCAGCTTAATATCCGGGACTGCAACCTACGAGCAGTACTTC. The chain employs TRBV7-3 and TRBJ2-7; tentatively, D is TRBD2 (6 bases). Germline loops: CDR1 SGHTA, CDR2 FQGTGA. This CDR3 region has 16 residues. The V and J ends lost 1 base and 2 bases respectively, with 15 bases between them.